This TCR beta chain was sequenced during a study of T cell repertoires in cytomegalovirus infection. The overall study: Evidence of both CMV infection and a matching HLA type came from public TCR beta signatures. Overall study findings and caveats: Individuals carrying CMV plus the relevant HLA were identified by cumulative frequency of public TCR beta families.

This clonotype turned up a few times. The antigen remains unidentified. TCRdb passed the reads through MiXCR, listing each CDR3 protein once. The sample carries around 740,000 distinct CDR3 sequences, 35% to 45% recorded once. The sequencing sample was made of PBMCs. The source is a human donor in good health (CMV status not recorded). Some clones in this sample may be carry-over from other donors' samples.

The CDR3 spells CSAKGTDAYEQYF. Written as DNA, the CDR3 is TGCAGTGCCAAGGGGACGGATGCCTACGAGCAGTACTTC. The chain combines TRBV20-1 with TRBJ2-7; possibly TRBD1 or TRBD2 for D (5 bases each). The CDR3 is 13 residues long. The germline V and J ends were trimmed by 6 bases and 2 bases, with 14 bases remaining between them. Germline V gene data show CDR1 as DFQATT and CDR2 as SNEGSKA (reference sequence).